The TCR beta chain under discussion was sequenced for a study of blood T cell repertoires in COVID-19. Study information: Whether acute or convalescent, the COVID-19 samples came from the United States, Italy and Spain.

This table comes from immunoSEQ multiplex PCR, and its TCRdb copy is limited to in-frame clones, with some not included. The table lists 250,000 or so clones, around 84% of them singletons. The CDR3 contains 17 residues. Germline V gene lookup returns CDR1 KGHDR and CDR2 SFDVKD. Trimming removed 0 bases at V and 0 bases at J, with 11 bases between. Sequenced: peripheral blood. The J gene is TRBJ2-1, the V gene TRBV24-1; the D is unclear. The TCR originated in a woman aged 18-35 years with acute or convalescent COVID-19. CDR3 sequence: CATSDLDPWSSYNEQFF. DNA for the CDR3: TGTGCCACCAGTGATTTGGACCCTTGGAGCTCCTACAATGAGCAGTTCTTC.